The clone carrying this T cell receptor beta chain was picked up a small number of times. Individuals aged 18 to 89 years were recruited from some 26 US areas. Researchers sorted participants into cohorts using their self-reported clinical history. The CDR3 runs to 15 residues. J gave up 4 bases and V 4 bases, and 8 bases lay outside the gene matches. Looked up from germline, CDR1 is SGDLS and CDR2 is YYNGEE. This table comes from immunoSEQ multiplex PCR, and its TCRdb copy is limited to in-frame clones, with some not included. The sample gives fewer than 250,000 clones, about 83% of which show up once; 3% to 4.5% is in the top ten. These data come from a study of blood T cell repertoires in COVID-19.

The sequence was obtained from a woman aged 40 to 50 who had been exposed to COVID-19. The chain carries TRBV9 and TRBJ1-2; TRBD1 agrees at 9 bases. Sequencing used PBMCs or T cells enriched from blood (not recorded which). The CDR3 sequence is CASSPNPTGGYGYTF. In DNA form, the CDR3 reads TGTGCCAGCAGCCCCAACCCGACAGGGGGCTATGGCTACACCTTC.